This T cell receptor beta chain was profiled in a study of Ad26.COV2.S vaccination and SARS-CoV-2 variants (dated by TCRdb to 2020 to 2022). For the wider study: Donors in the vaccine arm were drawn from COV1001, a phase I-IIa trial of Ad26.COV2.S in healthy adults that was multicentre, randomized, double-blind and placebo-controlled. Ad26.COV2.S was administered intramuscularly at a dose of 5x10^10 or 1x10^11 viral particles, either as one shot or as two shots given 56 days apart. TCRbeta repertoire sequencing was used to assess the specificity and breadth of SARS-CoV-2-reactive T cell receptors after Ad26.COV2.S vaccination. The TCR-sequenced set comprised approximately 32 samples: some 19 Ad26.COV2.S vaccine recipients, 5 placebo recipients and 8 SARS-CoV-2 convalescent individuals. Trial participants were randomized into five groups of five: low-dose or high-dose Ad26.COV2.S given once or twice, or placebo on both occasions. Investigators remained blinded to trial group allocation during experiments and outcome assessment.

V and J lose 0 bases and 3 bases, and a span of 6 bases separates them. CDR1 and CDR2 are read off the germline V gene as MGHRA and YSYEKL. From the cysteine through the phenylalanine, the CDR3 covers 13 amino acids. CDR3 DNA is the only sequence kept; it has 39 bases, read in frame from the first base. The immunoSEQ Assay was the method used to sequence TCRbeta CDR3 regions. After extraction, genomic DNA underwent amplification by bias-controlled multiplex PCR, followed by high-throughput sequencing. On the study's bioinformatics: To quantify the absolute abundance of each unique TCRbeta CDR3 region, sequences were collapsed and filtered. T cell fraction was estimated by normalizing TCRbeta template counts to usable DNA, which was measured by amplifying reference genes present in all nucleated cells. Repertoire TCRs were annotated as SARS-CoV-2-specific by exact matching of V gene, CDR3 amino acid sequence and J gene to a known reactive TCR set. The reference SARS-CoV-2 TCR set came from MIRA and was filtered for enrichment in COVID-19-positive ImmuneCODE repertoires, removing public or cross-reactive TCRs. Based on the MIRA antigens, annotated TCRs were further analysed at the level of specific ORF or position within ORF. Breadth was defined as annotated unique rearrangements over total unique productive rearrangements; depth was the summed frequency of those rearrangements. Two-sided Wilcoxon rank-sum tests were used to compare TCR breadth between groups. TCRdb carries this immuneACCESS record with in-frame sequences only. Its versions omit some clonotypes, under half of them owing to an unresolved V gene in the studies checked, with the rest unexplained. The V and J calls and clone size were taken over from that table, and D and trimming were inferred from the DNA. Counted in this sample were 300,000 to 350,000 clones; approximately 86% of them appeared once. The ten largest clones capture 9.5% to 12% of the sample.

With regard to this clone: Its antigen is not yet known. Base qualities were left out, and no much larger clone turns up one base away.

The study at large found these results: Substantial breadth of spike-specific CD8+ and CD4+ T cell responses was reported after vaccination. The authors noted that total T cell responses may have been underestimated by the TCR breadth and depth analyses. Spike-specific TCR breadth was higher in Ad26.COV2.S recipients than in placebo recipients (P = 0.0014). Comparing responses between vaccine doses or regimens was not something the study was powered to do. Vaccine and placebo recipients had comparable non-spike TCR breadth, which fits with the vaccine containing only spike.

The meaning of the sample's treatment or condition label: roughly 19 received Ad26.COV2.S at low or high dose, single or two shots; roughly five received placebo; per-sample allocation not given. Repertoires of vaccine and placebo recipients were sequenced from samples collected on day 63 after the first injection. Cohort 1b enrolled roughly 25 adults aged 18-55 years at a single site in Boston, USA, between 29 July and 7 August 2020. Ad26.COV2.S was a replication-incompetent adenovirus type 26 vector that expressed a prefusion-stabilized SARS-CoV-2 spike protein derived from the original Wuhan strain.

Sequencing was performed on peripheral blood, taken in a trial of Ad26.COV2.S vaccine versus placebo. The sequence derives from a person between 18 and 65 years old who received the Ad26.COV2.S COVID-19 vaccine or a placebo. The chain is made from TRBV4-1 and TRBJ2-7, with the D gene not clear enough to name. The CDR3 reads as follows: CASSQEQFYEQYF. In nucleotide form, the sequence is TGCGCCAGCAGCCAAGAGCAGTTCTACGAGCAGTACTTC.